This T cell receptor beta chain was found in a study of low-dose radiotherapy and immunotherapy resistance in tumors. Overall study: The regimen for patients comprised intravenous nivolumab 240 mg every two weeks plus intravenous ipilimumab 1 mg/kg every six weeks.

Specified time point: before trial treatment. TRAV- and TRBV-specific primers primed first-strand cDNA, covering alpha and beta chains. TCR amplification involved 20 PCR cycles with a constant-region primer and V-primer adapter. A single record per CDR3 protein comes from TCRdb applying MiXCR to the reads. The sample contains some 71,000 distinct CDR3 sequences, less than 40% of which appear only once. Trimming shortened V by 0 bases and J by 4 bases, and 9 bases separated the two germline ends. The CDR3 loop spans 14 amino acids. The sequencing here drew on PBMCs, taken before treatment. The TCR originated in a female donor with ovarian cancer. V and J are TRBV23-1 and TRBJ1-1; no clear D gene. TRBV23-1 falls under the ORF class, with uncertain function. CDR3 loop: CASSQSLRVTEAFF. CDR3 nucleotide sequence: TGCGCCAGCAGTCAATCTCTTCGGGTCACTGAAGCTTTCTTT.